Ten or more counts support the clone carrying this T cell receptor beta chain. Its cognate antigen is unknown. Trimming cost V 6 bases and J 8 bases, with 16 bases left between them. CDR1 MNHNS and CDR2 SASEGT come from the germline V gene. The CDR3 consists of 13 residues. CAS ≥3, NOSPECS ≥4, moderate-to-severe activity and duration under 3 months marked donors with ophthalmopathy. This record belongs to a study of Graves' ophthalmopathy and Graves' hyperthyroidism. Study details: Researchers obtained peripheral blood at initial diagnosis, before any treatment had begun.

Study-level findings and limits: Ophthalmopathy and stable hyperthyroidism were discriminated by a 13-signature model, with about 90% sensitivity and about 84% specificity.

The sequenced template was RNA, covering the TCR beta CDR3 region. Second-round multiplex PCR came after first-round RT-PCR with HTBI primers. Using its own MiXCR run on the multiplex PCR reads, TCRdb lists one record per CDR3 protein. The sample records under 200,000 distinct CDR3 sequences, around two fifths being singletons. The clonotype comes from a woman aged 40 to 50 with Graves' ophthalmopathy. The material sequenced was peripheral blood. The chain links TRBV6-1 to TRBJ1-2; unclear D gene. The DNA of the CDR3 is TGTGCCAGCAGCGCGACGGAGCGCTGGGGCTACACCTTC. This encodes CASSATERWGYTF.